This T cell receptor beta chain was identified during a study of cytomegalovirus exposure and HLA in healthy donors. J gave up 6 bases and V 4 bases, and 10 bases lay outside the gene matches. Germline V CDR1 and CDR2: SGHNT, YYREEE (reference sequence). The CDR3 runs 15 residues. The PCR had 60 Vbeta and 13 Jbeta primers. Data came from immunoSEQ multiplex PCR; TCRdb stores just in-frame clones and leaves some out. Here the sample spans around 78,000 clones, 80% being singletons. Turning to this clone: Its antigen is not known.

Study outcomes and limitations: In a later analysis, most CMV-associated TCR beta chains appeared HLA-restricted. Sequences of the TCR beta chain were said to predict the HLA-A and HLA-B alleles of most subjects accurately. Analysis was carried out at a later point, and it linked a missense DCLRE1C variant to TCR beta V- and J-gene trimming.

The sample taken for sequencing was PBMCs. The rearrangement links TRBV5-4 to TRBJ1-2, with 9 bases matching TRBD1. This clonotype was obtained from a male donor in good health and CMV-seronegative. The CDR3 DNA follows: TGTGCCAGCAGCACTGGACAGGGGAGGGATCATGGCTACACCTTC. It translates to CASSTGQGRDHGYTF.